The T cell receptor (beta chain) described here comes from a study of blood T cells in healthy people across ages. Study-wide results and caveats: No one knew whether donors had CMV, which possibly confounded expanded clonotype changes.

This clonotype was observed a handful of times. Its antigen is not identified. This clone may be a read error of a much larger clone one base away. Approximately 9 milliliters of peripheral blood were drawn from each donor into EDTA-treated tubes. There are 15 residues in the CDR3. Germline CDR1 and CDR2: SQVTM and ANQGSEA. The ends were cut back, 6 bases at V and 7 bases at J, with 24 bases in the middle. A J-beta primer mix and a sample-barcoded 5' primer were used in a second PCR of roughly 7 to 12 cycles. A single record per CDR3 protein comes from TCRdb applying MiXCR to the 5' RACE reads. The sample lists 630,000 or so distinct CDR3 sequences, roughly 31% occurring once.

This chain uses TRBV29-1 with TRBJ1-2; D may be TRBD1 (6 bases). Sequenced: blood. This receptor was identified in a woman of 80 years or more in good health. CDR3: CSVEGVRQVTSGYTF. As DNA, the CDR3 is TGCAGCGTCGAGGGGGTGAGACAGGTTACTTCTGGCTACACCTTC.